In this sample, the clone carrying this T cell receptor beta chain turned up a few times. Its target is not known. The data stem from a study of blood T cells in healthy people across ages. Across the whole study: Template switching picked up about one barcoded beta molecule for each two T cells. Study-level findings and limits: Estimated diversity across one million T cells was deemed an underestimate. Nothing was known about donor CMV status, and this possibly confounded expanded clonotype changes.

V shed 5 bases and J 5 bases; nucleotides not matched to a gene: 8. The CDR3 is 15 residues long. CDR1 and CDR2 (germline): SEHNR, FQNEAQ (reference sequence). Using a J-beta primer mix together with a sample-barcoded 5' primer, a second PCR was run for roughly 6 to 11 cycles. TCRdb analysed the 5' RACE reads with MiXCR anew, one entry per CDR3 protein. This table holds around 900,000 distinct CDR3 sequences, just over 50% found once. Donors each provided 9.5 to 10 milliliters of peripheral blood. The V and J genes are TRBV7-9 and TRBJ2-5; 10 positions match TRBD2. The origin of this receptor is a woman aged 55-69 years in good health. Sequenced input: blood. CDR3 DNA sequence: TGTGCCAGCAGCAACCCGATAGCGGGAGGCGAGACCCAGTACTTC. Amino acids: CASSNPIAGGETQYF.